The 3 T cell receptor beta chains in this list originate from one sample, sequenced in a study of blood T cells in healthy people across ages (dated by TCRdb to the mid-2010s). Receptor libraries were prepared by 5' RACE. Instrument used: Illumina HiSeq 2500. The second PCR ran for about 6 to 12 cycles and used a J-beta primer mix along with a sample-barcoded 5' primer. The public reads were reprocessed in TCRdb via fastp at Q25 and MiXCR, keeping in-frame beta chains. Identical CDR3 proteins give one entry, which carries the most common genes and DNA. The sample table lists 1,300,000 or so distinct CDR3 sequences, around 55% of them with a count of one. 5.5% to 8% of the sample goes to the ten largest clones. The sequencing sample was made of blood. The receptor source for this set is a man aged 18 to 29 in good health.

This chain uses TRBV12-5 with TRBJ1-1, with D perhaps TRBD1 (5 bases). V was trimmed by 4 bases and J by 3 bases, leaving 15 bases between them. CDR3 length equals 15 residues. Germline values: CDR1 LGHNT, CDR2 FRNRAP. The CDR3 region has the DNA TGTGCTAGTGGTTATTCCCAGGGCAGGTACACTGAAGCTTTCTTT. Its protein is CASGYSQGRYTEAFF.

The chain uses TRBV10-2 and TRBJ2-7; 10 nucleotides agree with TRBD2. The J call may be in error: the DNA end matches TRBJ2-5 better. Per the germline V gene, CDR1 is WSHSY and CDR2 is SAAADI. CDR3 size: 13 residues. Written as DNA, the CDR3 is TGCGCCAGCCGGGAGCGGGAGGGAGGGACCCAGTACTTC. Translation gives CASREREGGTQYF.

This sequence joins TRBV19 and TRBJ1-2, with no clear D. The CDR3 is 12 amino acids. Between the trimmed V and J ends, which lost 9 bases and 8 bases, there was a span of 16 bases. Germline V gene data show CDR1 as LNHDA and CDR2 as SQIVND (reference sequence). In DNA form, the CDR3 reads TGTGCCAGCGACTCCAGGCCGGGGGGCTACACCTTC. Translated, it gives CASDSRPGGYTF.